A selection of T cell receptor beta chains follows, all from one sample in a study of Ad26.COV2.S vaccination and SARS-CoV-2 variants. Method: immunoSEQ multiplex PCR; TCRdb's copy keeps in-frame clones and lacks some. The sample has some 7,000 clones; 80% to 85% are singletons. Specimen: peripheral blood, collected after recovery from COVID-19. Every receptor here comes from a human donor who had recovered from COVID-19. CDR3s include the opening cysteine and the closing phenylalanine or tryptophan. A D gene is named only where the DNA matches it firmly. The listing skips clone size in some rows; elsewhere it reads once, few, many or a size class.

d_gene: -; v_gene: TRBV28; j_gene: TRBJ2-7; abundance: -; CDR3nt: TGTGCCAGCAGCAAACGGACAGACGCCTACGAGCAGTACTTC; CDR3aa: CASSKRTDAYEQYF
d_gene: -; v_gene: TRBV2; j_gene: TRBJ2-7; abundance: -; CDR3nt: TGTGCCAGCAGTTCCCGACTGGTCTCCTACGAGCAGTACTTC; CDR3aa: CASSSRLVSYEQYF
d_gene: -; v_gene: TRBV11-2; j_gene: TRBJ1-2; abundance: -; CDR3nt: TGTGCCAGCAGCTTAGACAGGGCTGGTGGCTACACCTTC; CDR3aa: CASSLDRAGGYTF
d_gene: TRBD1; v_gene: TRBV9; j_gene: TRBJ1-1; abundance: -; CDR3nt: TGTGCCAGCAGCGCCCCGACGACAGGGGCCAAGCTGAACACTGAAGCTTTCTTT; CDR3aa: CASSAPTTGAKLNTEAFF
d_gene: -; v_gene: TRBV27; j_gene: TRBJ1-2; abundance: once; CDR3nt: TGTGCCAGCAGTTTTCTCTCCAGGGTGTCCAAGGATGGCTACACCTTC; CDR3aa: CASSFLSRVSKDGYTF
d_gene: -; v_gene: TRBV7-9; j_gene: TRBJ2-5; abundance: -; CDR3nt: TGTGCCAGCAGCTTGTCGTGGGGAGCCCAAGAGACCCAGTACTTC; CDR3aa: CASSLSWGAQETQYF
d_gene: -; v_gene: TRBV2; j_gene: TRBJ2-7; abundance: medium-sized; CDR3nt: TGTGCCAGCAGTCTTCGTGCCCCCCTGGGCGAGCAGTACTTC; CDR3aa: CASSLRAPLGEQYF
d_gene: -; v_gene: TRBV7-9; j_gene: TRBJ2-7; abundance: -; CDR3nt: TGTGCCAGCAGCTTCTCGCGGAATTACGAGCAGTACTTC; CDR3aa: CASSFSRNYEQYF
d_gene: -; v_gene: TRBV7-2; j_gene: TRBJ2-3; abundance: -; CDR3nt: TGTGCCAGCAGCTTAACGTTCGCAGATACGCAGTATTTT; CDR3aa: CASSLTFADTQYF
d_gene: TRBD1; v_gene: TRBV5-4; j_gene: TRBJ2-3; abundance: -; CDR3nt: TGTGCCAGCAGCTTCCGCAGGGGGCGGGAAGATACGCAGTATTTT; CDR3aa: CASSFRRGREDTQYF
d_gene: -; v_gene: TRBV24-1; j_gene: TRBJ2-3; abundance: -; CDR3nt: TGTGCCACCAGTGATCCCTCGCCGGGGTCTAGCACAGATACGCAGTATTTT; CDR3aa: CATSDPSPGSSTDTQYF